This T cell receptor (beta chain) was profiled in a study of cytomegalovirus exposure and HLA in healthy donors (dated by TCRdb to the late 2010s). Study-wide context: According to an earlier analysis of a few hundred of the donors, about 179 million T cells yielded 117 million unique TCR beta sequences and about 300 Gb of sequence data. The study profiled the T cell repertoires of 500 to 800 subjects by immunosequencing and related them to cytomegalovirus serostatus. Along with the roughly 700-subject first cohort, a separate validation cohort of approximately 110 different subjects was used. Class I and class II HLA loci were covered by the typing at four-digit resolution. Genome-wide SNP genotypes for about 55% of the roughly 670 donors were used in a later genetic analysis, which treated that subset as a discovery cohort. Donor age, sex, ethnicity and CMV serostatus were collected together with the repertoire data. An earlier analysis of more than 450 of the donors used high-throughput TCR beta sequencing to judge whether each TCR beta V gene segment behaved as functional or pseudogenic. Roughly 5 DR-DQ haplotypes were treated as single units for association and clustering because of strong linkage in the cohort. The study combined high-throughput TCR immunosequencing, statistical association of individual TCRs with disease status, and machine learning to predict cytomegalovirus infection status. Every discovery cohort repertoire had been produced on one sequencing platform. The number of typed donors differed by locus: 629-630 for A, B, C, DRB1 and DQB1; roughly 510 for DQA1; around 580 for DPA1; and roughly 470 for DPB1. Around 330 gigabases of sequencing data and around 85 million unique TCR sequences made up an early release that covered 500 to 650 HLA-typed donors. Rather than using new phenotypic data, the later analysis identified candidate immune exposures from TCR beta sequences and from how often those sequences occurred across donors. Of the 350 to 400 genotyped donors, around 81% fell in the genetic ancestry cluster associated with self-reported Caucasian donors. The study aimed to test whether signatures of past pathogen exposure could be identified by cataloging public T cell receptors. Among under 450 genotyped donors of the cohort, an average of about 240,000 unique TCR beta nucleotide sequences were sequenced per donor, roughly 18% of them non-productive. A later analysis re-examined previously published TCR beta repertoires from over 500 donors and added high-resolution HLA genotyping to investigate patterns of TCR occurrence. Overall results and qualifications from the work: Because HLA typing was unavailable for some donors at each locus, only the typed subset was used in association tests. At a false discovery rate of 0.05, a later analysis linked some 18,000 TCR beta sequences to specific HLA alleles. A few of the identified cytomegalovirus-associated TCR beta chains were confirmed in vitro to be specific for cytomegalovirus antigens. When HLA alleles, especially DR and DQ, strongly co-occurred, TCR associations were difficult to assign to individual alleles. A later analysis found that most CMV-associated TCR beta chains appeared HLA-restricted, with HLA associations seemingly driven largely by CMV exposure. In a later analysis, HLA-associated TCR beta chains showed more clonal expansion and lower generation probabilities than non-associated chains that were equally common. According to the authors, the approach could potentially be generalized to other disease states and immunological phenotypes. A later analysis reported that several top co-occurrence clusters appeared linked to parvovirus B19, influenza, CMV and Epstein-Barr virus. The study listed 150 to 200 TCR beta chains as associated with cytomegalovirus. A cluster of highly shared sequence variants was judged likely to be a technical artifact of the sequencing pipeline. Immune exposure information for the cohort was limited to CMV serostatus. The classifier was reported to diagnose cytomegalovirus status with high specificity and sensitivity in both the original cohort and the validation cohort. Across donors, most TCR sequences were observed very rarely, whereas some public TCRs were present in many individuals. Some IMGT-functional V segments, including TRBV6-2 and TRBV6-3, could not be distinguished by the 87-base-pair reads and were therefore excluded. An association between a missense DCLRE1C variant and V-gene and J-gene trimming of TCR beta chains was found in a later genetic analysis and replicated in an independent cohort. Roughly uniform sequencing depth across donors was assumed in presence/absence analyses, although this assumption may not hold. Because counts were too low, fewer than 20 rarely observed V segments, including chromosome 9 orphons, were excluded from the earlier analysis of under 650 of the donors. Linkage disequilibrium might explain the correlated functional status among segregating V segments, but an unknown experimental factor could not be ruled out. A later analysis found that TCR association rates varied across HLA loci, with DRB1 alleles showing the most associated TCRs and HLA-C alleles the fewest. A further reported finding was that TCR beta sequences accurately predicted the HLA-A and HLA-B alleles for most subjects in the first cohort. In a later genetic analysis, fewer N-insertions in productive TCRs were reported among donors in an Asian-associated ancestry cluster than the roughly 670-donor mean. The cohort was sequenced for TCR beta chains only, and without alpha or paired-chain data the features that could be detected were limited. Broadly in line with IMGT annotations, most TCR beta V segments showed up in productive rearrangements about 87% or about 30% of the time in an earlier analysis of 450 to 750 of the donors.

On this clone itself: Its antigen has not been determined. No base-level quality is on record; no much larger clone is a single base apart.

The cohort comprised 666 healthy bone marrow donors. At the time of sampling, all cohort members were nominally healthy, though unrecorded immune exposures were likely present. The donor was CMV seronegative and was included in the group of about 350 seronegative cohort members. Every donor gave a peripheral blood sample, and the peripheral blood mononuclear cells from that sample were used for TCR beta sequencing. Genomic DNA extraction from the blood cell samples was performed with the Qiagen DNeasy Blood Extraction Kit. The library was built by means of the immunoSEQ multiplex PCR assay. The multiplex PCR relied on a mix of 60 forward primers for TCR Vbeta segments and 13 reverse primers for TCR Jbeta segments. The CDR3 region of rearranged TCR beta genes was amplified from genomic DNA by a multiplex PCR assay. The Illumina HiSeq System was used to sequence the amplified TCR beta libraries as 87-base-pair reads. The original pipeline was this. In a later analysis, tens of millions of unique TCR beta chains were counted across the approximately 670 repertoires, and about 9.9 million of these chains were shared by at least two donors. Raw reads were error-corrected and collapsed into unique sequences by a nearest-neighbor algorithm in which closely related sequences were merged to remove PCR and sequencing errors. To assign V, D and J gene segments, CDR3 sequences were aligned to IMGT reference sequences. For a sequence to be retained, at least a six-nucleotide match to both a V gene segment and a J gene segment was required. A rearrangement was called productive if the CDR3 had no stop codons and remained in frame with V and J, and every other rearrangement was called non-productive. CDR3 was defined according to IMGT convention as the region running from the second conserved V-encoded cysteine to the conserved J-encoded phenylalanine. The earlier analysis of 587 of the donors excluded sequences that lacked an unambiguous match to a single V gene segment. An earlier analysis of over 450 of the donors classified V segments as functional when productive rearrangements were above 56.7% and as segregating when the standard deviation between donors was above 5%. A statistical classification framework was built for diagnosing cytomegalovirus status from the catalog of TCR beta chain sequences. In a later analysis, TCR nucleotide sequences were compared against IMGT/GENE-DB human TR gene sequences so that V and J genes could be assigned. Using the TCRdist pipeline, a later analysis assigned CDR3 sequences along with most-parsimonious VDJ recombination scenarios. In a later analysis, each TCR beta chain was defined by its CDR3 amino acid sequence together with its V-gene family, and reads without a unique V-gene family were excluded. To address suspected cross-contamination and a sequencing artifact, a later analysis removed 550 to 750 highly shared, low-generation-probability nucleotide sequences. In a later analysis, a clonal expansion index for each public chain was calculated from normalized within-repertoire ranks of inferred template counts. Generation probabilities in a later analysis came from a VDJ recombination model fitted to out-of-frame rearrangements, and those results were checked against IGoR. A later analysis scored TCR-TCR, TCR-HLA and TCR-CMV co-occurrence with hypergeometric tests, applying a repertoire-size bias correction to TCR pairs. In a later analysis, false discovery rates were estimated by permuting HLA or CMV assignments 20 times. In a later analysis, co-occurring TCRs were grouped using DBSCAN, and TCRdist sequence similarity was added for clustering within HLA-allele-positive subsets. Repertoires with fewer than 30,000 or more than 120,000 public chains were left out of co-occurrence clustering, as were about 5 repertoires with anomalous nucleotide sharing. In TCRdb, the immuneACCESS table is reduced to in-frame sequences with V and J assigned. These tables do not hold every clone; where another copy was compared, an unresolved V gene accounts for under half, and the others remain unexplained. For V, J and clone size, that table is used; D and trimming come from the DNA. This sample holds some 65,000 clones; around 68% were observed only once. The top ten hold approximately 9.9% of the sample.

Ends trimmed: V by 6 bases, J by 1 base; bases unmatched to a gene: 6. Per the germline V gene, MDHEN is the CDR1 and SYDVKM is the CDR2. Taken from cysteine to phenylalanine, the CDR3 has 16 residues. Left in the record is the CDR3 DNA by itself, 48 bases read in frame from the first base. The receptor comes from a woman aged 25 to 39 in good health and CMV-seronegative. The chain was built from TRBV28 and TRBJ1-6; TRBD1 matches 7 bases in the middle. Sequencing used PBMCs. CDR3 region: CASSHTTGSYNSPLHF. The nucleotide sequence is TGTGCCAGCAGCCACACGACAGGGTCCTATAATTCACCCCTCCACTTT.